Listed below are T cell receptor beta chains from one sample, sequenced in a study of cytomegalovirus exposure and HLA in healthy donors. Profiling relied on immunoSEQ multiplex PCR, and the TCRdb table lists in-frame clones only, not all of them. This table has about 220,000 clones, over 70% appearing once. Specimen: PBMCs. These receptor sequences come from a boy aged 2-15 years in good health and CMV-seronegative. Both conserved end residues are part of each CDR3. The order of the fields is J gene, clone size, V gene, D gene, CDR3 length, CDR3 protein, CDR3 DNA. A D gene is named only where the DNA matches it firmly. Rows give clone size only sometimes, using once, few, many, or a class for an expanded clone.

TRBJ2-6,NA,TRBV5-1,TRBD1,18,CASSLARGRLSGANVLTF,TGCGCCAGCAGCTTGGCCAGGGGGCGCCTCTCTGGGGCCAACGTCCTGACTTTC
TRBJ2-6,NA,TRBV19,TRBD2,18,CASSKRLAINSGANVLTF,TGTGCCAGTAGTAAACGACTAGCGATTAACTCTGGGGCCAACGTCCTGACTTTC
TRBJ2-7,NA,TRBV27,TRBD1,14,CASSLDRGPYEQYF,TGTGCCAGCAGCCTGGACAGGGGTCCGTACGAGCAGTACTTC
TRBJ1-4,once,TRBV18,NA,17,CASSPAGEYVSNEKLFF,TGTGCCAGCTCACCAGCAGGGGAGTACGTGTCTAATGAAAAACTGTTTTTT
TRBJ1-2,NA,TRBV5-8,TRBD1,15,CASRRYGTDKYGYTF,TGTGCCAGCAGGCGTTACGGGACAGATAAATATGGCTACACCTTC
TRBJ2-7,NA,TRBV4-1,TRBD1,17,CASSLLPWTGSAYEQYF,TGCGCCAGCAGCCTCCTCCCTTGGACAGGGAGTGCCTACGAGCAGTACTTC
TRBJ1-1,NA,TRBV11-3,NA,13,CASSLGQMREAFF,TGTGCCAGCAGCTTGGGGCAAATGCGTGAAGCTTTCTTT
TRBJ2-2,NA,TRBV12-5,TRBD2,17,CASGLAIAGGPAGELFF,TGTGCTAGTGGTTTGGCCATAGCGGGAGGGCCGGCTGGGGAGCTGTTTTTT
TRBJ1-1,NA,TRBV6-1,TRBD1,13,CASGWTGDTEAFF,TGTGCCAGCGGATGGACAGGGGACACTGAAGCTTTCTTT
TRBJ2-7,NA,TRBV7-2,NA,13,CASSLPQGAEQYF,TGTGCCAGCAGCTTACCCCAGGGCGCAGAGCAGTACTTC
TRBJ1-5,NA,TRBV4-3,NA,16,CASSPGRGGSNQPQHF,TGCGCCAGCAGCCCCGGGAGGGGGGGTAGCAATCAGCCCCAGCATTTT
TRBJ2-1,NA,TRBV4-2,TRBD2,15,CASSPGPSGIYEQFF,TGTGCCAGCAGCCCGGGCCCTAGCGGGATTTATGAGCAGTTCTTC
TRBJ1-5,few,TRBV6-1,TRBD1,15,CASSGDRGSNQPQHF,TGTGCCAGCAGCGGGGACAGGGGGAGCAATCAGCCCCAGCATTTT
TRBJ1-2,NA,TRBV30,NA,13,CAWIAGITYGYTF,TGTGCCTGGATTGCCGGGATAACCTATGGCTACACCTTC
TRBJ2-7,NA,TRBV6-6,TRBD1,16,CASSYPPGTGYYEQYF,TGTGCCAGCAGTTACCCTCCCGGGACAGGATACTACGAGCAGTACTTC
TRBJ1-1,NA,TRBV29-1,TRBD1,14,CSAVQGARRTEAFF,TGCAGCGCGGTTCAGGGGGCGCGTCGGACTGAAGCTTTCTTT
TRBJ1-1,NA,TRBV15,NA,15,CATSRDWGRSGLAFF,TGTGCCACCAGCAGAGATTGGGGGCGTAGTGGATTGGCTTTCTTT
TRBJ2-5,NA,TRBV18,NA,16,CASSPLPPGGPETQYF,TGTGCCAGCTCACCACTCCCCCCCGGGGGGCCCGAGACCCAGTACTTC
TRBJ2-3,NA,TRBV14,NA,17,CASSQDMAGRSTDTQYF,TGTGCCAGCAGCCAAGATATGGCAGGGAGGAGCACAGATACGCAGTATTTT
TRBJ1-1,once,TRBV27,TRBD1,14,CASSSDRVNTEAFF,TGTGCCAGCAGTTCCGACAGGGTGAACACTGAAGCTTTCTTT
TRBJ2-3,once,TRBV9,NA,15,CASSVGGAAVDTQYF,TGTGCCAGCAGCGTAGGGGGAGCGGCGGTAGATACGCAGTATTTT
TRBJ1-1,NA,TRBV27,TRBD1,15,CASSLYQGGDTEAFF,TGTGCCAGCAGTTTATATCAGGGGGGTGACACTGAAGCTTTCTTT
TRBJ1-5,NA,TRBV29-1,NA,15,CSVEVTGDGNQPQHF,TGCAGCGTTGAAGTTACGGGGGATGGGAATCAGCCCCAGCATTTT
TRBJ2-1,NA,TRBV15,NA,14,CATSRERSYNEQFF,TGTGCCACCAGTCGGGAGCGCTCCTACAATGAGCAGTTCTTC
TRBJ2-3,NA,TRBV9,TRBD2,18,CASSVETALAGATDTQYF,TGTGCCAGCAGCGTAGAAACGGCCCTAGCGGGAGCCACAGATACGCAGTATTTT
TRBJ1-5,few,TRBV12-5,TRBD1,15,CASGLWDRGSQPQHF,TGTGCTAGTGGTCTCTGGGACAGGGGGTCCCAGCCCCAGCATTTT
TRBJ1-2,few,TRBV2,TRBD1,13,CASRDRGSYGYTF,TGTGCCAGCCGGGACAGGGGGAGCTATGGCTACACCTTC
TRBJ2-3,NA,TRBV6-6,NA,14,CASSYAGSTDTQYF,TGTGCCAGCAGTTATGCCGGGAGCACAGATACGCAGTATTTT
TRBJ2-1,NA,TRBV30,TRBD2,13,CAGRLADYNEQFF,TGTGCCGGAAGACTAGCGGACTACAATGAGCAGTTCTTC
TRBJ2-1,NA,TRBV18,NA,17,CASSPPFGDKRHNEQFF,TGTGCCAGCTCACCACCGTTCGGGGACAAGCGCCACAATGAGCAGTTCTTC
TRBJ1-1,NA,TRBV9,NA,16,CASSARLTGQNTEAFF,TGTGCCAGCAGCGCAAGACTTACAGGGCAGAACACTGAAGCTTTCTTT
TRBJ1-2,NA,TRBV15,TRBD1,14,CATSRPGTVYGYTF,TGTGCCACCAGCAGGCCCGGGACAGTCTATGGCTACACCTTC